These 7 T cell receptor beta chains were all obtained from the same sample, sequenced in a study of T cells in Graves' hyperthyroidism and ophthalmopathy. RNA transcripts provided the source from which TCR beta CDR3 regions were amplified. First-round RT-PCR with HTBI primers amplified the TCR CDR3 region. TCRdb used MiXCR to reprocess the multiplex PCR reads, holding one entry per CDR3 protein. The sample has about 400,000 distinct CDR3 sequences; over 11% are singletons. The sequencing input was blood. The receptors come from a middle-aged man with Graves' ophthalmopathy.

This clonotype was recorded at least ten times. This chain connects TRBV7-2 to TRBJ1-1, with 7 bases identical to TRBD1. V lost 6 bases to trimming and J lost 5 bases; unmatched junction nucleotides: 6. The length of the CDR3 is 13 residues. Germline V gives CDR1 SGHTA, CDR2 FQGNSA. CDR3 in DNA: TGTGCCAGCAGTTCACAGGGGCGGACTGAAGCTTTCTTT. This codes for CASSSQGRTEAFF.

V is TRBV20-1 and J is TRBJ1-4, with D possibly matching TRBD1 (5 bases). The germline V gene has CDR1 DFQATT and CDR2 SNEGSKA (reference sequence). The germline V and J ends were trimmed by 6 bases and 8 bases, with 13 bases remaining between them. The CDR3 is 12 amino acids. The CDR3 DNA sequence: TGCAGTGCCTCGCCCGGGGACGAAAAACTGTTTTTT. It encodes CSASPGDEKLFF.

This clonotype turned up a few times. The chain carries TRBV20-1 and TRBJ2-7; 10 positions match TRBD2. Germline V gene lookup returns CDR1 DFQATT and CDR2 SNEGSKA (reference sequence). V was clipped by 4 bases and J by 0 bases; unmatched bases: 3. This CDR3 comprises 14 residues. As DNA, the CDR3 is TGCAGTGCTACCAGGACTAGCGGCTCCTACGAGCAGTACTTC. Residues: CSATRTSGSYEQYF.

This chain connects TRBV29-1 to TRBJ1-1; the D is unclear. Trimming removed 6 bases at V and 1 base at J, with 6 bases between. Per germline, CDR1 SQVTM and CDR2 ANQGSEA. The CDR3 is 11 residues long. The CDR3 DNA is TGCAGCGTGCGGGCGAACACTGAAGCTTTCTTT. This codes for CSVRANTEAFF.

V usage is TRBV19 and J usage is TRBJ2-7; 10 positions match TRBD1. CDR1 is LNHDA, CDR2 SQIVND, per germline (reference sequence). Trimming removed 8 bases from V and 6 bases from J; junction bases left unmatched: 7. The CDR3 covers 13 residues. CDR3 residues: CASWDRGSGEQYF. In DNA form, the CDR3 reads TGTGCCAGTTGGGACAGGGGATCGGGCGAGCAGTACTTC.

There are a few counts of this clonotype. CDR3 nucleotides: TGTGGGTCCATGAACACTGAAGCTTTCTTT. The encoded protein is CGSMNTEAFF. The V gene is TRBV28, the J gene TRBJ1-1; no reliable D call. The germline CDR1 and CDR2 sequences are MDHEN and SYDVKM. The CDR3 totals 10 residues. The variable domain in full, with the rest retrieved from reference TRBV28 and TRBJ1-1, is DVKVTQSSRYLVKRTGEKVFLECVQDMDHENMFWYRQDPGLGLRLIYFSYDVKMKEKGDIPEGYSVSREKKERFSLILESASTNQTSMYLCGSMNTEAFFGQGTRLTVV.

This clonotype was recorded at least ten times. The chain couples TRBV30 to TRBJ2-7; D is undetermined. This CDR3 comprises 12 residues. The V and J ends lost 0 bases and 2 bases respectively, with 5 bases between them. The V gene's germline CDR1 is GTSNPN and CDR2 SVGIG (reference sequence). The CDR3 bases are TGTGCCTGGAGTGTACGAACCTACGAGCAGTACTTC. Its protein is CAWSVRTYEQYF.